One sample yielded the 18 T cell receptor beta chains listed below, sequenced in a study of T cell responses to AZD1222 COVID-19 vaccine. Assay: immunoSEQ multiplex PCR; the TCRdb copy retains only in-frame clones and omits some. This sample has around 120,000 clones, with over 85% found just once. The sequenced sample was peripheral blood, obtained on day 0 of AZD1222 vaccination. The receptors stem from an adult in good health.

V usage is TRBV24-1 and J usage is TRBJ2-2; D is possibly TRBD1 (5 bases). CDR3 length: 18 residues. CDR1 and CDR2 (germline): KGHDR, SFDVKD. Between the trimmed V and J ends, which lost 1 base and 6 bases, there was a span of 20 bases. The CDR3 DNA is TGTGCCACCAGTGATTTTGTAAGGGGAAGGGGTCGTTCCGGGGAGCTGTTTTTT. Protein product: CATSDFVRGRGRSGELFF.

The chain uses TRBV3-1 (or the pseudogene TRBV3-2) and TRBJ2-7; possibly TRBD2 for D (6 bases). The germline V and J ends were trimmed by 1 base and 3 bases, with 16 bases remaining between them. Germline V gives CDR1 LGHDT, CDR2 YNNKEL (reference sequence). The CDR3 sequence is 16 residues long. In DNA, the CDR3 is TGTGCCAGCAGCCAAGTCTCAACCGGGAGACGCTACGAGCAGTACTTC. This encodes CASSQVSTGRRYEQYF.

This sequence joins TRBV28 and TRBJ2-3, with TRBD1 matching over 9 bases. Trimming at V came to 6 bases and at J to 15 bases, leaving 7 bases not matched to a gene. The CDR3 sequence is 11 residues long. CDR1 MDHEN and CDR2 SYDVKM come from the germline V gene. The CDR3 coding sequence is TGTGCCAGCAGCCAGGGACAGGGTGCATATTTT. This sequence encodes CASSQGQGAYF.

The rearrangement joins TRBV6-5 to TRBJ1-5; tentatively, D is TRBD1 (6 bases). CDR1 and CDR2 (germline): MNHEY, SVGAGI. Trimming left V 2 bases short and J 0 bases short, with 11 bases between. The length of the CDR3 is 16 residues. CDR3 protein: CASSYDGGRSNQPQHF. For the CDR3, the DNA is TGTGCCAGCAGTTACGATGGGGGCCGTAGCAATCAGCCCCAGCATTTT.

CDR3 bases: TGTGCCAGCAGTCGTTCACTAGCGGGGGTCCTCTTTGGCACAGATACGCAGTATTTT. The encoded protein is CASSRSLAGVLFGTDTQYF. The chain employs TRBV27 and TRBJ2-3; 11 positions agree with TRBD2. The CDR3 covers 19 residues. Germline CDR1 reads MNHEY; CDR2 reads SMNVEV (reference sequence). V gave up 5 bases and J gave up 1 base; unmatched junction bases: 14.

This clone has only one observation. The J gene is TRBJ2-7, the V gene TRBV5-5, with TRBD1 identical over 8 bases. The CDR3 loop spans 14 amino acids. The ends lost 2 bases at V and 5 bases at J; junction bases unmatched: 6. The germline gives CDR1 SGHKS, CDR2 YYEKEE (reference sequence). CDR3 sequence (DNA): TGTGCCAGCAGCTTAGCGGACAGGGTCCACGAGCAGTACTTC. Residues: CASSLADRVHEQYF.

This clone has just one count. The chain combines TRBV19 with TRBJ2-7; D is undetermined. The germline gives CDR1 LNHDA, CDR2 SQIVND (reference sequence). V was clipped by 1 base and J by 3 bases, with 7 bases between them. The CDR3 runs to 13 residues. The CDR3 sequence is CASSIGKDYEQYF. The DNA of the CDR3 is TGTGCCAGTAGTATAGGGAAAGACTACGAGCAGTACTTC.

The rearrangement joins TRBV25-1 to TRBJ2-7; D remains unclear. Per the germline V gene, CDR1 is MGHDK and CDR2 is SYGVNS. The CDR3 totals 16 residues. V lost 1 base, J lost 0 bases, and 13 bases lay in between. The CDR3 DNA follows: TGTGCCAGCAGTGAATTGGGCACACTCAGCTCCTACGAGCAGTACTTC. It is translated as CASSELGTLSSYEQYF.

The rearrangement joins TRBV29-1 to TRBJ2-7; D perhaps matches TRBD1 (5 bases). Germline V gene lookup returns CDR1 SQVTM and CDR2 ANQGSEA. The V and J ends lost 3 bases and 2 bases respectively, with 14 bases between them. The CDR3 sequence is 14 residues long. Written as DNA, the CDR3 is TGCAGCGTTGAGACGCCTGACAGTACCTACGAGCAGTACTTC. It is translated as CSVETPDSTYEQYF.

This sequence joins TRBV12-3 or TRBV12-4 and TRBJ1-1; unclear D gene. The CDR3 has 13 residues. Between the trimmed V and J ends, which lost 8 bases and 6 bases, there was a span of 16 bases. The DNA for the CDR3 is TGTGCCAGCTCCTTATCGGCGGCCCCTGAAGCTTTCTTT. It is translated as CASSLSAAPEAFF.

The V call is TRBV24-1, the J call TRBJ1-5; 7 bases are a match to TRBD1. Unmatched junction bases numbered 7, after V lost 9 bases and J lost 6 bases. The germline CDR1 and CDR2 sequences are KGHDR and SFDVKD. The CDR3 length is 13 residues. CDR3 protein: CATDEGAGQPQHF. In DNA form, the CDR3 reads TGTGCCACCGACGAGGGGGCCGGTCAGCCCCAGCATTTT.

The chain carries TRBV6-5 and TRBJ1-4; tentatively, D is TRBD1 (6 bases). This CDR3 is 15 amino acids long. CDR1 and CDR2 (germline): MNHEY, SVGAGI. Trimming took 6 bases from V and 10 from J, leaving 21 bases between them. For the CDR3, the DNA is TGTGCCAGCAGCGAGCAGCCACAGGGATCAGGAAAACTGTTTTTT. It encodes CASSEQPQGSGKLFF.

The table lists this clone with a count of one. The genes are TRBV2 and TRBJ1-5; D gene uncertain. With 5 bases removed from V and 6 bases from J, the gap between germline ends came to 14 bases. The CDR3 covers 14 residues. Germline V gene data show CDR1 as SNHLY and CDR2 as FYNNEI. CDR3 sequence reads: CASSREGKGQPQHF. In nucleotides, the CDR3 is TGTGCCAGCAGTAGGGAAGGGAAGGGTCAGCCCCAGCATTTT.

The gene calls are TRBV6-5 and TRBJ1-1; D perhaps matches TRBD1 (5 bases). The CDR3 covers 11 residues. The V gene lost 0 bases and the J gene lost 11 bases, with 7 bases spanning the gap. Germline-derived CDR1 and CDR2 are MNHEY and SVGAGI. The DNA for the CDR3 is TGTGCCAGCAGTTACTCCGGGGGGGCTTTCTTT. As protein: CASSYSGGAFF.

V and J are TRBV10-3 and TRBJ1-2, with D unresolved. Trimming took off 4 bases at V and 3 bases at J, with 12 bases between the two ends. From germline, CDR1 is ENHRY and CDR2 SYGVKD. The CDR3 sequence is 14 residues long. CDR3 in DNA: TGTGCCATCAGTGGTGGTACTGGGGACTATGGCTACACCTTC. Its translation: CAISGGTGDYGYTF.

This clone was observed a single time. V gene TRBV6-5 combines with J gene TRBJ1-1; tentatively, D is TRBD1 (6 bases). The germline V gene encodes CDR1 MNHEY and CDR2 SVGAGI. Trimming pared 10 bases from V and 2 bases from J, leaving 14 bases between. This CDR3 has 13 residues. The CDR3: CATGGYRNTEAFF. Here the CDR3 DNA reads TGTGCCACCGGGGGCTACAGAAACACTGAAGCTTTCTTT.

The chain couples TRBV19 to TRBJ2-1; 8 bases line up with TRBD2. The CDR3 covers 15 residues. V shed 3 bases, J shed 4 bases, and the junction held 5 bases outside the gene matches. Per germline, CDR1 LNHDA and CDR2 SQIVND (reference sequence). Here the CDR3 reads CASSMVSGTYNEQFF. The CDR3 DNA follows: TGTGCCAGTAGTATGGTTAGCGGGACTTACAATGAGCAGTTCTTC.

The chain combines TRBV20-1 with TRBJ1-2; TRBD1 might be the D (6 bases). V lost 6 bases to trimming and J lost 8 bases, with 10 bases between them. Germline-derived CDR1 and CDR2 are DFQATT and SNEGSKA (reference sequence). The CDR3 has 10 amino acids. The CDR3 here is CSAGDIGYTF. CDR3 in DNA: TGCAGTGCAGGGGACATCGGCTACACCTTC.